The sequence of this T cell receptor beta chain was determined in a study of shared clonotypes between healthy human individuals. This CDR3 contains 13 residues. Germline CDR1 and CDR2: MDHEN and SYDVKM. Trimming pared 5 bases from V and 6 bases from J, leaving 14 bases between. Sequencing used immunoSEQ multiplex PCR; TCRdb keeps in-frame clones, though not all of them. The profile shows hundreds of thousands of clones, approximately 97% of them singletons. Study-level points and caveats: A small donor pool kept down the genetic and exposure-history diversity that was represented. The naive CD4 repertoires of a few donors were compared, and roughly 5% of clonotypes were shared.

Comment on this clone: Its cognate antigen is unknown.

This sequence was found in a woman under 40 in good health. What was sequenced was naive CD4+ T cells sorted from blood. Sample subset: CD45RA+ positively selected. The chain joins TRBV28 to TRBJ2-7, with D perhaps matching TRBD1 (5 bases). Here the CDR3 reads CASSVGAPGEQYF. The CDR3 DNA sequence: TGTGCCAGCAGTGTAGGGGCCCCCGGCGAGCAGTACTTC.